This T cell receptor beta chain comes out of a study of blood T cell repertoires in COVID-19. Sequenced by immunoSEQ multiplex PCR; TCRdb stores in-frame clones only, minus some. In the table there are approximately 340,000 clones, around 80% of which are singletons. CDR3 size: 12 residues. Germline V gene data show CDR1 as SNHLY and CDR2 as FYNNEI. V lost 8 bases to trimming and J lost 6 bases, with 11 bases between them. In its sample, this clone was seen a few times. The chain couples TRBV2 to TRBJ1-5, with D possibly matching TRBD1 (5 bases). The sample was peripheral blood. The TCR sequence derives from a man aged 25 to 45 with active or convalescent COVID-19. The CDR3 sequence is CASELGGQPQHF. CDR3 DNA sequence: TGTGCCAGCGAACTCGGGGGTCAGCCCCAGCATTTT.